One sample yielded the 24 T cell receptor beta chains listed below, sequenced in a study of OX40 agonist ivuxolimab in advanced cancers. Some clones are missing from TCRdb's copy, which holds only in-frame ones; the method was immunoSEQ multiplex PCR. The sample has 55,000 to 80,000 clones; under 90% are singletons. The material sequenced was CD4+ or CD8+ T cells sorted from blood, taken in a trial of the OX40 agonist ivuxolimab. All receptors derive from an adult with an advanced solid tumor such as melanoma, head and neck, liver or kidney cancer.

This rearrangement joins TRBV29-1 to TRBJ1-1, with TRBD1 as a possible D gene (5 bases). Germline CDR1 reads SQVTM; CDR2 reads ANQGSEA. The CDR3 has 13 amino acids. V was clipped by 6 bases and J by 0 bases, with 11 bases between them. CDR3 residues: CSVRSTVNTEAFF. The CDR3 DNA reads TGCAGCGTCCGGTCGACAGTGAACACTGAAGCTTTCTTT.

The V gene is TRBV27, the J gene TRBJ2-7; 10 nucleotides line up with TRBD1. This CDR3 is built from 16 residues. Germline CDR1 reads MNHEY; CDR2 reads SMNVEV (reference sequence). J was trimmed by 6 bases and V by 5 bases; bases with no gene match: 13. CDR3 nucleotide sequence: TGTGCCAGCAGTAAACATCGCGGGACAGGGGTTTCCGAGCAGTACTTC. Translated, it gives CASSKHRGTGVSEQYF.

The chain joins TRBV6-6 to TRBJ1-1; D gene unclear. CDR3 size: 14 residues. The germline V gene encodes CDR1 MNHNY and CDR2 SVGAGI (reference sequence). V shed 8 bases and J shed 2 bases, with 15 bases lying between them. This CDR3 reads CASHLLNRNTEAFF. The CDR3 DNA reads as TGTGCCAGCCACCTACTAAACCGTAACACTGAAGCTTTCTTT.

This chain's CDR3 is CASSQGGEITEAFF. DNA for the CDR3: TGTGCCAGCTCCCAGGGAGGGGAAATCACTGAAGCTTTCTTT. The chain links TRBV6-6 to TRBJ1-1; D possibly corresponds to TRBD1 (5 bases). This CDR3 is built from 14 residues. V was cut by 8 bases and J by 4 bases, with 17 bases left in between. Germline V CDR1 and CDR2: MNHNY, SVGAGI (reference sequence).

The chain is built from TRBV14 and TRBJ1-1, with 8 positions matching TRBD1. The germline V gene has CDR1 SGHDN and CDR2 FVKESK. The ends lost 1 base at V and 1 base at J; junction bases unmatched: 11. There are 18 residues in the CDR3. The CDR3 here is CASSQAPRQGLKNTEAFF. The CDR3 DNA follows: TGTGCCAGCAGCCAAGCCCCGAGACAGGGGTTAAAGAACACTGAAGCTTTCTTT.

This chain connects TRBV29-1 to TRBJ2-5; D tentatively fits TRBD1 or TRBD2 (6 bases each). The end of the DNA fits TRBJ2-7 better, so the J call may be wrong. The CDR3 consists of 13 residues. Germline V gives CDR1 SQVTM, CDR2 ANQGSEA. The DNA for the CDR3 is TGCAGCGCCCGGAAGGGGGGTGTAAACGAGCAGTACTTC. Translated, it gives CSARKGGVNEQYF.

The chain combines TRBV5-8 with TRBJ2-1; 9 nucleotides match TRBD1. This CDR3 contains 15 residues. Germline V gene sequence: CDR1 SGHTS, CDR2 YDEGEE. The junction had 8 bases not matched to a gene; V was cut back by 2 bases and J by 8 bases. In DNA, the CDR3 is TGTGCCAGCAGCTTACCCGGGACAGGGTATTATGAGCAGTTCTTC. Translating it yields CASSLPGTGYYEQFF.

In its sample, this clone was seen a few times. The genes are TRBV7-9 and TRBJ1-5, with D tentatively TRBD1 (5 bases). Germline lookup yields CDR1 SEHNR and CDR2 FQNEAQ (reference sequence). Trimming took off 4 bases at V and 0 bases at J, with 7 bases between the two ends. The CDR3 consists of 14 residues. The CDR3 here is CASSSTASNQPQHF. In DNA, the CDR3 is TGTGCCAGCAGCTCGACAGCTAGCAATCAGCCCCAGCATTTT. The full variable domain, its missing parts supplied by reference TRBV7-9 and TRBJ1-5, is DTGVSQNPRHKITKRGQNVTFRCDPISEHNRLYWYRQTLGQGPEFLTYFQNEAQLEKSRLLSDRFSAERPKGSFSTLEIQRTEQGDSAMYLCASSSTASNQPQHFGDGTRLSIL.

This clone was seen a single time. The chain employs TRBV19 and TRBJ1-5; the D gene is possibly TRBD1 (5 bases). Germline V gives CDR1 LNHDA, CDR2 SQIVND (reference sequence). This CDR3 spans 16 amino acids. The V gene lost 1 base and the J gene lost 2 bases, with 12 bases spanning the gap. In nucleotides, the CDR3 is TGTGCCAGTAGTATAGGGGGGGGGATAGGCAATCAGCCCCAGCATTTT. Amino acids: CASSIGGGIGNQPQHF.

The chain has TRBV5-1 and TRBJ2-7, with 9 bases fitting TRBD1. Germline trimming cut 2 bases from V and 6 bases from J; bases unmatched to any gene: 9. The CDR3 is made up of 15 amino acids. The germline CDR1 and CDR2 sequences are SGHRS and YFSETQ. The CDR3 here is CASSFPGQGPFEQYF. The DNA for the CDR3 is TGCGCCAGCAGCTTCCCGGGACAGGGCCCCTTCGAGCAGTACTTC.

V is TRBV10-3 and J is TRBJ2-7; 10 positions match TRBD2. Germline values: CDR1 ENHRY, CDR2 SYGVKD. The CDR3 is 18 residues long. V shed 2 bases and J 1 base; nucleotides not matched to a gene: 11. CDR3 bases: TGTGCCATCAGTGAGGCAGGAAGCGGGAGGGCCAGGTCCTACGAGCAGTACTTC. It is translated as CAISEAGSGRARSYEQYF.

CDR3 protein: CASSPGGASNTEAFF. CDR3 DNA sequence: TGTGCCAGCAGCCCCGGGGGGGCAAGTAACACTGAAGCTTTCTTT. The rearrangement joins TRBV6-6 to TRBJ1-1; possibly TRBD1 for D (6 bases). Germline V gene sequence: CDR1 MNHNY, CDR2 SVGAGI (reference sequence). Trimming took off 6 bases at V and 2 bases at J, with 16 bases between the two ends. This CDR3 region has 15 residues.

The gene calls are TRBV19 and TRBJ2-2; a possible D gene is TRBD1 (5 bases). CDR3 size: 13 residues. Trimming removed 7 bases at V and 5 bases at J, with 11 bases between. CDR1 LNHDA and CDR2 SQIVND come from the germline V gene (reference sequence). The CDR3 protein is CASTWGRTGELFF. The DNA for the CDR3 is TGTGCCAGTACCTGGGGCCGGACCGGGGAGCTGTTTTTT.

V gene TRBV5-4 combines with J gene TRBJ2-7; D assignment may be TRBD1 or TRBD2 (5 bases each). The CDR3 has 12 amino acids. From germline, CDR1 is SGHNT and CDR2 YYREEE (reference sequence). V was cut by 3 bases and J by 3 bases, with 7 bases left in between. The CDR3 DNA sequence: TGTGCCAGCAGCTGGGACGGCTACGAGCAGTACTTC. Protein: CASSWDGYEQYF.

The table lists this clone with a few counts. The rearrangement joins TRBV2 to TRBJ2-2; D tentatively reads TRBD1 or TRBD2 (5 bases each). Between the trimmed V and J ends, which lost 4 bases and 7 bases, there was a span of 16 bases. This CDR3 spans 15 amino acids. The germline CDR1 and CDR2 sequences are SNHLY and FYNNEI. The DNA of the CDR3 is TGTGCCAGCAGTGCAGAAGGTTTGGGGGTCGGGGAGCTGTTTTTT. The encoded protein is CASSAEGLGVGELFF. Full variable domain (remainder filled in from reference TRBV2 and TRBJ2-2): EPEVTQTPSHQVTQMGQEVILRCVPISNHLYFYWYRQILGQKVEFLVSFYNNEISEKSEIFDDQFSVERPDGSNFTLKIRSTKLEDSAMYFCASSAEGLGVGELFFGEGSRLTVL.

The rearrangement uses TRBV5-1 and TRBJ1-2; 9 bases agree with TRBD1. V gave up 2 bases and J gave up 4 bases; unmatched junction bases: 6. The V gene's germline CDR1 is SGHRS and CDR2 YFSETQ. This CDR3 spans 15 amino acids. The CDR3 DNA follows: TGCGCCAGCAGCTTAAACAGGGGGCCCAGCTATGGCTACACCTTC. It is translated as CASSLNRGPSYGYTF. Variable domain in full (rest from reference TRBV5-1 and TRBJ1-2): KAGVTQTPRYLIKTRGQQVTLSCSPISGHRSVSWYQQTPGQGLQFLFEYFSETQRNKGNFPGRFSGRQFSNSRSEMNVSTLELGDSALYLCASSLNRGPSYGYTFGSGTRLTVV.

The chain links TRBV9 to TRBJ1-5; D remains unclear. This CDR3 contains 13 residues. V was cut by 3 bases and J by 0 bases, with 4 bases left in between. The germline gives CDR1 SGDLS, CDR2 YYNGEE. In nucleotides, the CDR3 is TGTGCCAGCAGCGGACCTAGCAATCAGCCCCAGCATTTT. Protein: CASSGPSNQPQHF. The whole variable domain, filled in from reference TRBV9 and TRBJ1-5, reads DSGVTQTPKHLITATGQRVTLRCSPRSGDLSVYWYQQSLDQGLQFLIQYYNGEERAKGNILERFSAQQFPDLHSELNLSSLELGDSALYFCASSGPSNQPQHFGDGTRLSIL.

The chain joins TRBV7-2 to TRBJ2-3; 8 bases agree with TRBD2. CDR3 length equals 19 residues. Unmatched junction bases numbered 18, after V lost 1 base and J lost 6 bases. Germline CDR1 is SGHTA and CDR2 is FQGNSA. This CDR3 reads CASSLGMPGTRGRPDTQYF. DNA for the CDR3: TGTGCCAGCAGCTTAGGGATGCCCGGGACTAGAGGGAGGCCTGATACGCAGTATTTT.

V is TRBV30 and J is TRBJ1-1, with D unclear. CDR3 length: 12 amino acids. CDR1 and CDR2 from the germline V gene are GTSNPN and SVGIG (reference sequence). V was trimmed by 8 bases and J by 0 bases, leaving 10 bases between them. The CDR3 loop is CARAVMNTEAFF. The CDR3 bases are TGTGCCCGGGCAGTGATGAACACTGAAGCTTTCTTT.

The chain is built from TRBV30 and TRBJ1-2; 8 bases align to TRBD1. The CDR3 sequence is 16 residues long. The ends lost 0 bases at V and 5 bases at J; junction bases unmatched: 11. Germline V gene lookup returns CDR1 GTSNPN and CDR2 SVGIG (reference sequence). The CDR3 region is CAWSVLGDQGAYGYTF. The CDR3 DNA sequence: TGTGCCTGGAGTGTTTTAGGTGACCAGGGGGCTTATGGCTACACCTTC.

In this sample, this clone turned up once. V is TRBV7-6 and J is TRBJ1-2; D unclear. The V and J ends lost 0 bases and 4 bases respectively, with 12 bases between them. Germline values: CDR1 SGHVS, CDR2 FNYEAQ. The CDR3 extends over 15 amino acids. CDR3 protein: CASSLASDGFYGYTF. In DNA form, the CDR3 reads TGTGCCAGCAGCTTAGCGTCGGACGGCTTCTATGGCTACACCTTC.

V gene TRBV7-2 combines with J gene TRBJ2-4, with TRBD1 identical over 9 bases. Unmatched junction bases numbered 10, after V lost 5 bases and J lost 8 bases. CDR1 and CDR2 from the germline V gene are SGHTA and FQGNSA. The CDR3 consists of 15 residues. CDR3 coding DNA: TGTGCCAGCAGCCTAAAGGGACAGGGATTGTACATTCAGTACTTC. Translating it yields CASSLKGQGLYIQYF.

The chain joins TRBV7-8 to TRBJ1-1, with TRBD1 identical over 7 bases. There are 16 residues in the CDR3. Germline V gene sequence: CDR1 SGHVS, CDR2 FQNEAQ. The V gene end was trimmed by 1 base and the J gene end by 4 bases; junction bases not matched to a gene: 9. CDR3 loop: CASSLEGARPRTEAFF. CDR3 coding DNA: TGTGCCAGCAGCTTAGAGGGGGCGAGACCTCGCACTGAAGCTTTCTTT.

V usage is TRBV6-6 and J usage is TRBJ2-7, with TRBD1 identical over 8 bases. CDR1 is MNHNY, CDR2 SVGAGI, per germline (reference sequence). This CDR3 contains 14 residues. V trimming: 8 bases; J trimming: 0 bases; junction bases outside the gene matches: 6. The CDR3: CASGRTGSSYEQYF. DNA for the CDR3: TGTGCCAGCGGAAGGACAGGGAGCTCCTACGAGCAGTACTTC.